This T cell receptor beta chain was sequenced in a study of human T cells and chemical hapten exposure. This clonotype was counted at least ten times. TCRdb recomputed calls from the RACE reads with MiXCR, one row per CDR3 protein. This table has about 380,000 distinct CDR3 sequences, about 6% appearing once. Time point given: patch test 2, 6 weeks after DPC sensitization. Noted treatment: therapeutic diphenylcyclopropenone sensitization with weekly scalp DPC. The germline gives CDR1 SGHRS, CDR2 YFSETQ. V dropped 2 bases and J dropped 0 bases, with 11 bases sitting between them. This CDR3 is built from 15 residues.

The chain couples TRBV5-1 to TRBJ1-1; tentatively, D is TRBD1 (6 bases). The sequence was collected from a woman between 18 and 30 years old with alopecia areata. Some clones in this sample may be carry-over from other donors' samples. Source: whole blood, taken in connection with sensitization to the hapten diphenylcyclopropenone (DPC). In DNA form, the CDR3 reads TGCGCCAGCAGCTTAAGCAGGACAGTGAACACTGAAGCTTTCTTT. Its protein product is CASSLSRTVNTEAFF.